This T cell receptor beta chain was retrieved from a study of cytomegalovirus exposure and HLA in healthy donors. CDR3 size: 17 residues. The V gene lost 2 bases and the J gene lost 2 bases, with 13 bases spanning the gap. Looked up from germline, CDR1 is PRHDT and CDR2 is FYEKMQ (reference sequence). TCRdb's table, derived via immunoSEQ multiplex PCR, lists solely in-frame clones and lacks some. Counted here are 100,000 to 130,000 clones, approximately 86% occurring once; the ten biggest clones make up approximately 3%. This clonotype originated in a woman younger than 30 in good health and CMV-seronegative. The chain employs TRBV13 and TRBJ1-6; D is possibly TRBD1 (6 bases). The sequenced sample consisted of PBMCs. CDR3 residues: CASSLTPGEAYNSPLHF. The CDR3 DNA reads as TGTGCCAGCAGCTTAACTCCAGGGGAAGCCTATAATTCACCCCTCCACTTT.